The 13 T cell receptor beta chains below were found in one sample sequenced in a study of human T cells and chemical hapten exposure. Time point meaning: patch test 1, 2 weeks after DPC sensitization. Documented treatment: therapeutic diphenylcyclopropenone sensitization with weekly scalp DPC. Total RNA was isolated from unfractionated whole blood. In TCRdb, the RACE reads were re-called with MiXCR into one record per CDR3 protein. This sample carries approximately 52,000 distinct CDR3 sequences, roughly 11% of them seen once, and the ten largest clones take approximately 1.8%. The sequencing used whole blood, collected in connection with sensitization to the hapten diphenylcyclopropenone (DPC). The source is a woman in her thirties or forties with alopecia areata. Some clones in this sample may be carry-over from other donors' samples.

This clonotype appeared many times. CDR3 sequence (DNA): TGCGCCAGCAGCCAAGATCGGGGCGGGACGGGGTACGAGCAGTACTTC. Its translation is CASSQDRGGTGYEQYF. V is TRBV4-1 and J is TRBJ2-7, with D possibly being TRBD2 (6 bases). Germline V CDR1 and CDR2: MGHRA, YSYEKL. Trimming cost V 0 bases and J 4 bases, with 16 bases left between them. The CDR3 length is 16 residues.

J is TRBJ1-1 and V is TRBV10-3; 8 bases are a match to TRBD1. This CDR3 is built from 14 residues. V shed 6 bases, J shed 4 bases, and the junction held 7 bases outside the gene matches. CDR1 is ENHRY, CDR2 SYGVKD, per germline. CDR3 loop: CAIRRTGRGTEAFF. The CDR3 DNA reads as TGTGCCATCAGACGGACAGGGAGGGGCACTGAAGCTTTCTTT.

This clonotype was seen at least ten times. The CDR3 sequence is CASTEKETQYF. CDR3 DNA: TGTGCCAGCACCGAGAAAGAGACCCAGTACTTC. This chain links TRBV6-2 or TRBV6-3 with TRBJ2-5; D is uncertain. Germline values: CDR1 MNHEY, CDR2 SVGEGT. The CDR3 spans 11 residues. V was cut by 7 bases and J by 3 bases, with 6 bases left in between.

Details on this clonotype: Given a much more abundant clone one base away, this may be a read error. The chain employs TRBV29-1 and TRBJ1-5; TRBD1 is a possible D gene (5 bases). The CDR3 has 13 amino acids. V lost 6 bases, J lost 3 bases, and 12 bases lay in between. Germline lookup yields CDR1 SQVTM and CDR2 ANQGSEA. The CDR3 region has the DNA TGCAGCGTGCAGGGAGGTGTCAATCAGCCCCAGCATTTT. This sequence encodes CSVQGGVNQPQHF.

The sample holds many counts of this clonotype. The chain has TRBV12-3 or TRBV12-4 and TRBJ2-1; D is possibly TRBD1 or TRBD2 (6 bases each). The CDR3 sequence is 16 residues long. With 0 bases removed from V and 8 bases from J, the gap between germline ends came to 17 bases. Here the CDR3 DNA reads TGTGCCAGCAGTTTAGCCGGAGCGAGGAGGGGGGATGAGCAGTTCTTC. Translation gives CASSLAGARRGDEQFF.

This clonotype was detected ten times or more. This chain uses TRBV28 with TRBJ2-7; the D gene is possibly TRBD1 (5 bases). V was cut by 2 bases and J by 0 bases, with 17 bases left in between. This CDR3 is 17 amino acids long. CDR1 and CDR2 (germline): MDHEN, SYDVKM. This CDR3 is CASSLSDRLETSYEQYF. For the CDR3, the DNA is TGTGCCAGCAGTTTAAGCGACAGATTAGAAACCTCCTACGAGCAGTACTTC.

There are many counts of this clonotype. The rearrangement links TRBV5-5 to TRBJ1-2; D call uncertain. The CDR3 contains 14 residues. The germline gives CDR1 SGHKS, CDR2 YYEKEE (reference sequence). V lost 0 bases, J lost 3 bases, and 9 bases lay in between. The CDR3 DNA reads TGTGCCAGCAGCTTGGGAAATGCCCACTATGGCTACACCTTC. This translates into CASSLGNAHYGYTF.

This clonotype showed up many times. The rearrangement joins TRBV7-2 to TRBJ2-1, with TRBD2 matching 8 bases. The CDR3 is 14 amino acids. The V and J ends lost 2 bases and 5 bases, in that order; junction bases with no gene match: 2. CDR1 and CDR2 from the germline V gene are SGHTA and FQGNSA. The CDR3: CASSLLAGDNEQFF. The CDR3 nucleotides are TGTGCCAGCAGCTTACTAGCGGGCGACAATGAGCAGTTCTTC.

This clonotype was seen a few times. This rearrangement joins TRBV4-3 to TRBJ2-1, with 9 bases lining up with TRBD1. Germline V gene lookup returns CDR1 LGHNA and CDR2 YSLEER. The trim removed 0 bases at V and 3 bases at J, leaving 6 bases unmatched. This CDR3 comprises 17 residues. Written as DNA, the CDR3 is TGCGCCAGCAGCCAAGAGTCCCCGGACAGGGGCTACAATGAGCAGTTCTTC. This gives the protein CASSQESPDRGYNEQFF.

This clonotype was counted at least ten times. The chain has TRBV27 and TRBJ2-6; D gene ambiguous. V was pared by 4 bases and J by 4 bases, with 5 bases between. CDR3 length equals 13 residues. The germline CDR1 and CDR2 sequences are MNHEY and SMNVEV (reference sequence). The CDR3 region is CASSSQGANVLTF. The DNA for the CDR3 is TGTGCCAGCAGTTCTCAGGGGGCCAACGTCCTGACTTTC.

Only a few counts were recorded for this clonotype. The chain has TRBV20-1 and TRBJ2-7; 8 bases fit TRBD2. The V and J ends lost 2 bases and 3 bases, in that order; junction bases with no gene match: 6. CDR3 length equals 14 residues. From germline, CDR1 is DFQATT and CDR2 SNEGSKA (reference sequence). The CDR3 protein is CSARIGREGYEQYF. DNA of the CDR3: TGCAGTGCTAGAATTGGACGGGAGGGCTACGAGCAGTACTTC.

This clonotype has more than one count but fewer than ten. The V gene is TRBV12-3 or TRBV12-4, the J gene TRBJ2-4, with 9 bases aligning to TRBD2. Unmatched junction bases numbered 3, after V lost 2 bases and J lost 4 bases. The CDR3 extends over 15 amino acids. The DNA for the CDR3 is TGTGCCAGCAGTTTACCTAGCGGGGTTAAAAACATTCAGTACTTC. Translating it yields CASSLPSGVKNIQYF.

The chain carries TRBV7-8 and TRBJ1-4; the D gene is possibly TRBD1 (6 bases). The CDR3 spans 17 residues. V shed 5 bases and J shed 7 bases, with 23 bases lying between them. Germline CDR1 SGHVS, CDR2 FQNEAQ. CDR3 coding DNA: TGTGCCAGCAGCGCCGGGGCGCTGGGGGCGGGGAGTGAAAAACTGTTTTTT. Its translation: CASSAGALGAGSEKLFF.